This T cell receptor (beta chain) was sequenced in a study of blood T cell repertoires in COVID-19. Study as a whole: The United States, Italy and Spain were the sources of the acute and convalescent COVID-19 samples. The analysed material was cDNA or gDNA that came from T cells, B-cell-depleted T cells, or PBMCs.

Original analysis: Estimates of nucleated cell counts were drawn from the amplification of reference gene primers. Here immunoSEQ multiplex PCR was the method, and the copy in TCRdb shows in-frame clones only, minus some. Clone size and the V and J calls come from that table; the DNA yielded D and trimming. This sample has more than 130,000 clones; less than 85% occur once, and the top ten carry over 5%. Germline-derived CDR1 and CDR2 are MGHDK and SYGVNS. Between the trimmed V and J ends, which lost 6 bases and 9 bases, there was a span of 18 bases. The CDR3 is 15 amino acids. The sequencing input was peripheral blood. The chain combines TRBV25-1 with TRBJ1-6, with TRBD1 as a possible D gene (5 bases). This clonotype originated in a human donor in a cohort sampled during active COVID-19. The CDR3 coding sequence is TGTGCCAGCAGCACCGGGACCGGCGGGGTTTCACCCCTCCACTTT. Protein: CASSTGTGGVSPLHF.